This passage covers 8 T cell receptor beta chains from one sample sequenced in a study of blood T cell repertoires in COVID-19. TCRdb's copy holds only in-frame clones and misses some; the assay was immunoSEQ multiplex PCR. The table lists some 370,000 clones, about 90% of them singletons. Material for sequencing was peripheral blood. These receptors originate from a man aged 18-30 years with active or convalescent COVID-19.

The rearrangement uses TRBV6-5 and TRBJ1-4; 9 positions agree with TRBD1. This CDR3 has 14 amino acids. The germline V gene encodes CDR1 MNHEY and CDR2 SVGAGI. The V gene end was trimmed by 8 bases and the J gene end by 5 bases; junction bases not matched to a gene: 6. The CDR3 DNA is TGTGCCAGCGTATTACAGGGGGCGAATGAAAAACTGTTTTTT. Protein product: CASVLQGANEKLFF.

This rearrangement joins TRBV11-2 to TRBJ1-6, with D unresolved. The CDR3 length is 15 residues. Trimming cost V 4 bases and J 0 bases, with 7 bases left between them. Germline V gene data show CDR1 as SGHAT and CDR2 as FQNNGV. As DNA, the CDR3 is TGTGCCAGCAGCTCCCTCCGCTCCTATAATTCACCCCTCCACTTT. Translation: CASSSLRSYNSPLHF.

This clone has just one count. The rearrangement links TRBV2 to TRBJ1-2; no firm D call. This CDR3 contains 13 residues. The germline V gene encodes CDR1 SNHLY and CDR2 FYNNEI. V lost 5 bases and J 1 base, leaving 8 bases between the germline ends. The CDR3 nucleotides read TGTGCCAGCAGTATCCAGAATAACTATGGCTACACCTTC. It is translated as CASSIQNNYGYTF.

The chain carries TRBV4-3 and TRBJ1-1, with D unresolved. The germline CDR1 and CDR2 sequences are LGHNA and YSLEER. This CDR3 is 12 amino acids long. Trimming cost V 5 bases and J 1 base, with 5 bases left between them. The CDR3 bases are TGCGCCAGCAGCGGAGCGAACACTGAAGCTTTCTTT. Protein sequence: CASSGANTEAFF.

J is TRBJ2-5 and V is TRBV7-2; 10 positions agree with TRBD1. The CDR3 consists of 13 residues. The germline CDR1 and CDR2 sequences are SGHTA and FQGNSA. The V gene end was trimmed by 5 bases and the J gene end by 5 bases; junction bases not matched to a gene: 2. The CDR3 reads CASSAGQGETQYF. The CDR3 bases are TGTGCCAGCAGCGCGGGACAGGGGGAGACCCAGTACTTC.

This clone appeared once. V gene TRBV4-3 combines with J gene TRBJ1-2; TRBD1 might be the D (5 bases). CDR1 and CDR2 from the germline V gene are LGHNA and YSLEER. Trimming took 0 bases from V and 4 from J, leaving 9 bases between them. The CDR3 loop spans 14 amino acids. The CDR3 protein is CASSQEGAAYGYTF. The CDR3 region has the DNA TGCGCCAGCAGCCAAGAAGGGGCGGCCTATGGCTACACCTTC.

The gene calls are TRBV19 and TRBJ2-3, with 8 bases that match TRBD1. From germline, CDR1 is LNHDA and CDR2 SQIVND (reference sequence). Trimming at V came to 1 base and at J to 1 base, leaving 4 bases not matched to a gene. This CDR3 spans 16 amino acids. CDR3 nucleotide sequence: TGTGCCAGTAGTATAGGACCGGGACAGGGCACAGATACGCAGTATTTT. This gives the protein CASSIGPGQGTDTQYF.

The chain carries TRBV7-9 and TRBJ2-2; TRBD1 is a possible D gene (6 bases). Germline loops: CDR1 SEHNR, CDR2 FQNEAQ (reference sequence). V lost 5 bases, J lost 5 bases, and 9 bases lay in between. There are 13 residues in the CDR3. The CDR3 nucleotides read TGTGCCAGCAGCCACACAGGGACCGGGGAGCTGTTTTTT. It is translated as CASSHTGTGELFF.